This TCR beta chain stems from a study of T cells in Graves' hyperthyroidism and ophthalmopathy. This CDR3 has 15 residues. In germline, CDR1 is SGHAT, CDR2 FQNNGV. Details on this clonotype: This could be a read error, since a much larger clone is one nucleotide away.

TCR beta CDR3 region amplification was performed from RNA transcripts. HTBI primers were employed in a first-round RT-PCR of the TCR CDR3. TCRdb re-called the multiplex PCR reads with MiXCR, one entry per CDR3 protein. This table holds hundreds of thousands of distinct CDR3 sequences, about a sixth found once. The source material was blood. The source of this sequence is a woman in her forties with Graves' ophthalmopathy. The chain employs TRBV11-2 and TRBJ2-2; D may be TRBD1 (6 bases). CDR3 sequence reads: CASSLGTGFTWELFF. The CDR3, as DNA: TGTGCCAGCAGCTTAGGTACAGGGTTCACCTGGGAGCTGTTTTTT.